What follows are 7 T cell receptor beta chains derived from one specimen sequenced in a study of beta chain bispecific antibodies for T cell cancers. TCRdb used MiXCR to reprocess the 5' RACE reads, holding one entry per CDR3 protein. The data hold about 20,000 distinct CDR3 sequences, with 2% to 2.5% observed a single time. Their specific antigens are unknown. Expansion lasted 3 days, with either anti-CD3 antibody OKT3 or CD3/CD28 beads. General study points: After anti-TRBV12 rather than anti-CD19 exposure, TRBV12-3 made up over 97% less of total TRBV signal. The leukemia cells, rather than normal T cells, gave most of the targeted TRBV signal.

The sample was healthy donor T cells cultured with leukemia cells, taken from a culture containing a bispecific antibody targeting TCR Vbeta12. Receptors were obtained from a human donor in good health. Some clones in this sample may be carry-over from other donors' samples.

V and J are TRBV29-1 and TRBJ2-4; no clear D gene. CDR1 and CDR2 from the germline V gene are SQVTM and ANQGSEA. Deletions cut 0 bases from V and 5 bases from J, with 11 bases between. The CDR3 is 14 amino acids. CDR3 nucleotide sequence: TGCAGCGTTGAAGATCTCCAGAGCCAAAACATTCAGTACTTC. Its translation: CSVEDLQSQNIQYF.

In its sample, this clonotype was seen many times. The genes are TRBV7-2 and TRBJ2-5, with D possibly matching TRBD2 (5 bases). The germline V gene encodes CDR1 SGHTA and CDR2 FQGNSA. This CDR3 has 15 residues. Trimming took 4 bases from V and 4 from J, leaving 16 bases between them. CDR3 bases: TGTGCCAGCAGCTCCGGACTCGGGCCTTTAGAGACCCAGTACTTC. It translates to CASSSGLGPLETQYF.

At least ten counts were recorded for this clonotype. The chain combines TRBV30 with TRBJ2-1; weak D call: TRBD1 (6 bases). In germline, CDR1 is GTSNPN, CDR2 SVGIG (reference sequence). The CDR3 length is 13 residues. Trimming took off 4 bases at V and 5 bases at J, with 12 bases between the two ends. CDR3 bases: TGTGCCTGGAACAGGGACGGGAACAATGAGCAGTTCTTC. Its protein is CAWNRDGNNEQFF.

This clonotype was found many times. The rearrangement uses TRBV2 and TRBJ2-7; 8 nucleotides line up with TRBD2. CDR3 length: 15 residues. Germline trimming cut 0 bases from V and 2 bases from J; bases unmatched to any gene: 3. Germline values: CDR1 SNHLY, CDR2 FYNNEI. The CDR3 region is CASSEAQRGPYEQYF. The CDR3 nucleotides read TGTGCCAGCAGTGAAGCTCAGCGGGGGCCCTACGAGCAGTACTTC.

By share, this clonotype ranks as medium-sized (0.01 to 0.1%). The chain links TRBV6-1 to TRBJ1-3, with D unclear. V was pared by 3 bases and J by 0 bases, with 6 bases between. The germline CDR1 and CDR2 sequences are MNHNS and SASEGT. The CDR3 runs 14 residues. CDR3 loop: CASSDGVSGNTIYF. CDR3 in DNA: TGTGCCAGCAGTGATGGAGTCTCTGGAAACACCATATATTTT.

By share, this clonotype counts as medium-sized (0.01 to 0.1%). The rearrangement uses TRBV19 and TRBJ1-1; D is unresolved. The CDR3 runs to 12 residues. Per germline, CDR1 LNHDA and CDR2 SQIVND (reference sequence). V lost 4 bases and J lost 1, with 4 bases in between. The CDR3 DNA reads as TGTGCCAGTAGTACAGGGAACACTGAAGCTTTCTTT. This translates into CASSTGNTEAFF.

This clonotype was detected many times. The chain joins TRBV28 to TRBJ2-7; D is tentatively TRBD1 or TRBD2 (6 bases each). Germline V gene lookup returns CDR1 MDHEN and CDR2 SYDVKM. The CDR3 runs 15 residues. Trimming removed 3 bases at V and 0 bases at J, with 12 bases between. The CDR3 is CASSFRGARSYEQYF. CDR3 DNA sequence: TGTGCCAGCAGTTTTAGGGGGGCCCGCTCCTACGAGCAGTACTTC.